This note documents a single TCR beta chain sequence. The target antigen is unknown. This sample is part of a study of cytomegalovirus exposure and HLA in healthy donors. Study observations and caveats: A missense DCLRE1C variant was associated with V- and J-gene trimming of TCR beta chains in a later analysis, and an independent cohort replicated the association. In a later analysis, an Asian-associated ancestry cluster reportedly showed fewer N-insertions than the approximately 700-donor mean. CMV serostatus was the sole immune exposure data available.

When sampled, the donors appeared nominally healthy, though they likely had unrecorded immune exposures. The PCR made use of 60 Vbeta and 13 Jbeta primers. The table came from immunoSEQ multiplex PCR; TCRdb's copy has only in-frame clones and leaves some out. The data hold about 78,000 clones, with over 70% observed a single time. From germline, CDR1 is SGHRS and CDR2 YFSETQ. V dropped 4 bases and J dropped 4 bases, with 14 bases sitting between them. This CDR3 is 14 amino acids long. Input material: PBMCs. The receptor was derived from a male donor in good health and CMV-seronegative. This chain joins TRBV5-1 and TRBJ2-5; weak D call: TRBD2 (5 bases). The CDR3 region has the DNA TGCGCCAGCAGCCCTAAGGCGGGTGGAGAGACCCAGTACTTC. Protein sequence: CASSPKAGGETQYF.